These 5 T cell receptor beta chains were sequenced from one sample in a study of human T cells and chemical hapten exposure. Each CDR3 protein gets one entry after TCRdb re-called the RACE reads with MiXCR. The sample carries fewer than 300,000 distinct CDR3 sequences, 7.5% to 9% recorded once. The time point: pre-sensitization, week 0. The treatment is: therapeutic diphenylcyclopropenone sensitization with weekly scalp DPC. Sequences were derived from whole blood, sampled in connection with sensitization to the hapten diphenylcyclopropenone (DPC). These receptors all stem from a woman between 40 and 55 years old with alopecia areata. Some clones in this sample may be carry-over from other donors' samples.

This clonotype showed up just a few times. The chain employs TRBV7-9 and TRBJ2-3; 11 bases line up with TRBD2. The V gene's germline CDR1 is SEHNR and CDR2 FQNEAQ (reference sequence). The CDR3 contains 16 residues. Trimming at V came to 4 bases and at J to 4 bases, leaving 7 bases not matched to a gene. This CDR3 is CASSSVAGLAADTQYF. The DNA of the CDR3 is TGTGCCAGCAGCTCTGTTGCGGGACTAGCGGCAGATACGCAGTATTTT. Together with reference TRBV7-9 and TRBJ2-3, the CDR3 gives the full variable domain: DTGVSQNPRHKITKRGQNVTFRCDPISEHNRLYWYRQTLGQGPEFLTYFQNEAQLEKSRLLSDRFSAERPKGSFSTLEIQRTEQGDSAMYLCASSSVAGLAADTQYFGPGTRLTVL.

This chain connects TRBV10-3 to TRBJ2-1; D is undetermined. Germline V lookup: CDR1 ENHRY, CDR2 SYGVKD. The CDR3 covers 12 residues. Trimming removed 8 bases at V and 5 bases at J, with 10 bases between. The CDR3 loop reads CAIGQVDNEQFF. The CDR3 DNA reads TGTGCCATCGGGCAGGTTGACAATGAGCAGTTCTTC.

Comment on this clonotype: One end of the junction fails to match germline, which may point to a read error. V usage is TRBV7-2 and J usage is TRBJ2-7, with D possibly TRBD1 on 5 matching bases. This CDR3 is 12 amino acids long. Germline lookup yields CDR1 SGHTA and CDR2 FQGNSA. The DNA of the CDR3 is TGTGCCAGCAGCCAAGCCAGGGCCCGCCCAATCTTC. Encoded protein: CASSQARARPIF.

This rearrangement joins TRBV18 to TRBJ2-3; 9 nucleotides match TRBD1. Germline CDR1 is KGHSH and CDR2 is LQKENI. The CDR3 extends over 17 amino acids. V trimming: 3 bases; J trimming: 0 bases; junction bases outside the gene matches: 7. In DNA, the CDR3 is TGTGCCAGCTCACCCCGCTCCGGGACAGGGAGCACAGATACGCAGTATTTT. Amino acids: CASSPRSGTGSTDTQYF.

CDR3 in DNA: TGTGCCAGCACAGAAGGGGATGAGGGAACCAACGTCCTGACTTTC. This sequence encodes CASTEGDEGTNVLTF. The chain has TRBV6-2 or TRBV6-3 and TRBJ2-6; D assignment may be TRBD1 or TRBD2 (5 bases each). V was cut by 7 bases and J by 8 bases, with 18 bases left in between. The V gene's germline CDR1 is MNHEY and CDR2 SVGEGT. CDR3 length equals 15 residues.